This T cell receptor (beta chain) was sequenced during a study of blood T cell repertoires in COVID-19. About the study: Sites in the United States, Italy and Spain provided acute and convalescent COVID-19 samples.

Study processing details: Reference gene primers were amplified, and this amplification served to estimate nucleated cell counts. Assay: immunoSEQ multiplex PCR; the TCRdb copy retains only in-frame clones and omits some. The DNA gave D and trimming, while V, J and clone size come from that table. The table lists hundreds of thousands of clones, 88% of them singletons, with 3% in the top ten. Individuals drawn from under 30 US areas were about 18 to 90 years old. Cohort 3 recovered donors had two negative PCRs, clearance, or symptom resolution. The CDR3 is 15 residues long. Germline V gene lookup returns CDR1 SGHTA and CDR2 FQGNSA. The junction had 5 bases not matched to a gene; V was cut back by 0 bases and J by 6 bases.

The sequence came from a woman in her 50s who had recovered from COVID-19. The chain couples TRBV7-2 to TRBJ1-5; 7 nucleotides align to TRBD1. The sequencing input was PBMCs or T cells enriched from blood (not recorded which). Here the CDR3 DNA reads TGTGCCAGCAGCTTAGCTCAGGGGGTTCGTCAGCCCCAGCATTTT. Its protein product is CASSLAQGVRQPQHF. Filled out from reference TRBV7-2 and TRBJ1-5, the complete variable domain reads GAGVSQSPSNKVTEKGKDVELRCDPISGHTALYWYRQSLGQGLEFLIYFQGNSAPDKSGLPSDRFSAERTGGSVSTLTIQRTQQEDSAVYLCASSLAQGVRQPQHFGDGTRLSIL.